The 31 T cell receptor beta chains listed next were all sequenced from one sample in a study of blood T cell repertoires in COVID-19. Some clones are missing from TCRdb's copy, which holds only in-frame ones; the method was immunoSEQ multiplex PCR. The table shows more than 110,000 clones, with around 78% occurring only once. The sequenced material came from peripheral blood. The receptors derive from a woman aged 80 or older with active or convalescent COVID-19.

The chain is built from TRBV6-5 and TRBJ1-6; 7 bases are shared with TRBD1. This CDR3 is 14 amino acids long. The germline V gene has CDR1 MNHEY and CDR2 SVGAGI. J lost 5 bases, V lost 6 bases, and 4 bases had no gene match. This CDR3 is CASSPGGHNSPLHF. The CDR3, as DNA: TGTGCCAGCAGCCCAGGGGGTCATAATTCACCCCTCCACTTT.

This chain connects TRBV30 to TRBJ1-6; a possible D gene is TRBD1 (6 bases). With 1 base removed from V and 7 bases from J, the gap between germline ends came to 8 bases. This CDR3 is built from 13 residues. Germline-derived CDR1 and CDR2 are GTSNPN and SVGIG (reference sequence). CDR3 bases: TGTGCCTGGAGTGATCAGGGGAATTCACCCCTCCACTTT. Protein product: CAWSDQGNSPLHF.

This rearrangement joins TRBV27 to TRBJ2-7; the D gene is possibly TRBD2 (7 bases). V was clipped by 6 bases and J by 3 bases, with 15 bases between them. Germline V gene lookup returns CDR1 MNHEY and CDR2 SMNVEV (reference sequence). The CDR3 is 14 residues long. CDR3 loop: CASSPRGGSYEQYF. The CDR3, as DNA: TGTGCCAGCAGCCCAAGGGGGGGAAGCTACGAGCAGTACTTC.

CDR3 sequence (DNA): TGCGCCAGCAGCCGACAGGGACTAGCGGGGGGCACCGGGGAGCTGTTTTTT. This sequence encodes CASSRQGLAGGTGELFF. The V call is TRBV4-1, the J call TRBJ2-2; 15 positions match TRBD2. The CDR3 contains 17 residues. With 4 bases clipped from V and 4 bases from J, the junction kept 4 bases outside the gene matches. The V gene's germline CDR1 is MGHRA and CDR2 YSYEKL.

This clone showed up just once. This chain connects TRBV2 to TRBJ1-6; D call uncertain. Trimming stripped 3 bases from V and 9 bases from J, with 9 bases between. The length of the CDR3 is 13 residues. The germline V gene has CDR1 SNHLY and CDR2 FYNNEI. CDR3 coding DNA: TGTGCCAGCAGTGAGTTGGGCAGTTCACCCCTCCACTTT. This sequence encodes CASSELGSSPLHF.

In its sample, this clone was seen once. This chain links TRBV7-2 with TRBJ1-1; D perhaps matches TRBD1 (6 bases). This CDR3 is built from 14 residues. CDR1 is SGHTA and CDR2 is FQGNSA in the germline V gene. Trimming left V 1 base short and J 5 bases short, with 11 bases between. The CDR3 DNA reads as TGTGCCAGCAGCTTAGTAGGGGGGGGTACTGAAGCTTTCTTT. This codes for CASSLVGGGTEAFF.

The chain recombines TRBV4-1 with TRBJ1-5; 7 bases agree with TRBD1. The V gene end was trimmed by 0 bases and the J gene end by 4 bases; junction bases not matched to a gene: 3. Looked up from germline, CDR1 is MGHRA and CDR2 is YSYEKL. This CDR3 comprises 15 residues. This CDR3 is CASSQEDRPNQPQHF. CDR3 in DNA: TGCGCCAGCAGCCAAGAGGACAGGCCAAATCAGCCCCAGCATTTT.

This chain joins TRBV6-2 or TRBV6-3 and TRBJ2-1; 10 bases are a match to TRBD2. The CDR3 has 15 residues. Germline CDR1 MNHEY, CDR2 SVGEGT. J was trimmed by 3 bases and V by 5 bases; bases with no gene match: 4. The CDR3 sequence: CASSTPSGSYNEQFF. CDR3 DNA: TGTGCCAGCAGTACGCCTAGCGGGAGCTACAATGAGCAGTTCTTC.

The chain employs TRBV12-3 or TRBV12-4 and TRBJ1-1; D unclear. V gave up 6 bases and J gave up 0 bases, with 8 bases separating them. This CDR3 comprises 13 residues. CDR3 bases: TGTGCCAGCAGCCCCTCCTTGAACACTGAAGCTTTCTTT. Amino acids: CASSPSLNTEAFF.

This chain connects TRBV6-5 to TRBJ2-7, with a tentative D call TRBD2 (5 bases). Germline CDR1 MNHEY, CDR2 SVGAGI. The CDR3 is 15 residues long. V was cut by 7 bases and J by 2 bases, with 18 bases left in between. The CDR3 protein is CASNQIEGSPYEQYF. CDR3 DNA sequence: TGTGCCAGCAACCAAATTGAGGGTTCCCCCTACGAGCAGTACTTC.

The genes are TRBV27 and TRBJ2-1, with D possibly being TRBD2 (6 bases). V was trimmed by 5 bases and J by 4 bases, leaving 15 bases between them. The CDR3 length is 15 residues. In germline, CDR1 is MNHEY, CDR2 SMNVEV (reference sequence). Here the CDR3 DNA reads TGTGCCAGCAGTCAAATTGACGGGAGTTACAATGAGCAGTTCTTC. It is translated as CASSQIDGSYNEQFF.

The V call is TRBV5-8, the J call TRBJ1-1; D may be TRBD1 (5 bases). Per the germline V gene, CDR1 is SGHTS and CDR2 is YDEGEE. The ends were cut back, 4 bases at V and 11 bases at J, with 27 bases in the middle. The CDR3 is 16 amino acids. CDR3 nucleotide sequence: TGTGCCAGCAGCCCCGGACAAGCTACGTTGGTGGCCTCGGCTTTCTTT. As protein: CASSPGQATLVASAFF.

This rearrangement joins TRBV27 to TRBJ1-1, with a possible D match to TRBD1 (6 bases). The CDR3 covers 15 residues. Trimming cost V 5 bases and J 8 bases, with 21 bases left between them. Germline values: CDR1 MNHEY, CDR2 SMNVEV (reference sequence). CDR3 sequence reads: CASSKDGGSRREAFF. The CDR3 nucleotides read TGTGCCAGCAGTAAGGATGGGGGCTCTCGCCGGGAAGCTTTCTTT.

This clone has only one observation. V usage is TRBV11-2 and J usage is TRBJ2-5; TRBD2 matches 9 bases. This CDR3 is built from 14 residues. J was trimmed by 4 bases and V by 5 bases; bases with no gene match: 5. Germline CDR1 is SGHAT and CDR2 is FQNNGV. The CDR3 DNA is TGTGCCAGCAGCCCATATAGCGGGGGAGAGACCCAGTACTTC. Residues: CASSPYSGGETQYF.

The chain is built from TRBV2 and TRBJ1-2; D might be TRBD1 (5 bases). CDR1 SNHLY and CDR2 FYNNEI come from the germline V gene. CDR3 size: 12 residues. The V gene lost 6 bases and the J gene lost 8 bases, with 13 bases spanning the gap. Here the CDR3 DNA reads TGTGCCAGCAGACAGGTGGTTTGGGGCTACACCTTC. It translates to CASRQVVWGYTF.

The CDR3 nucleotides are TGTGCCTGGGGGCGGCGGGGAGGCTACACCTTC. This gives the protein CAWGRRGGYTF. The rearrangement joins TRBV30 to TRBJ1-2; D not resolved. V lost 5 bases and J 8 bases, leaving 12 bases between the germline ends. Germline CDR1 and CDR2: GTSNPN and SVGIG (reference sequence). CDR3 length equals 11 residues.

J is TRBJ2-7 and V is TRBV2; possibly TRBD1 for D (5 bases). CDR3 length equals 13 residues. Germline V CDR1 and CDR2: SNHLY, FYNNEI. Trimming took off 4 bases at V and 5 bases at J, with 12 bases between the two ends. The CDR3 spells CASSVSRVHEQYF. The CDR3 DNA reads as TGTGCCAGCAGTGTGTCCAGGGTCCACGAGCAGTACTTC. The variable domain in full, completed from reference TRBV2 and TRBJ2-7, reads EPEVTQTPSHQVTQMGQEVILRCVPISNHLYFYWYRQILGQKVEFLVSFYNNEISEKSEIFDDQFSVERPDGSNFTLKIRSTKLEDSAMYFCASSVSRVHEQYFGPGTRLTVT.

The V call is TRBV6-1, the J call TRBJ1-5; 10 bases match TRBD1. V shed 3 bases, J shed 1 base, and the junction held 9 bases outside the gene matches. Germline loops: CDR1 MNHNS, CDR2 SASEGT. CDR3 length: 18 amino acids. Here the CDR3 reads CASSEGRDRGLSNQPQHF. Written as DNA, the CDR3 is TGTGCCAGCAGTGAGGGCCGGGACAGGGGACTAAGCAATCAGCCCCAGCATTTT.

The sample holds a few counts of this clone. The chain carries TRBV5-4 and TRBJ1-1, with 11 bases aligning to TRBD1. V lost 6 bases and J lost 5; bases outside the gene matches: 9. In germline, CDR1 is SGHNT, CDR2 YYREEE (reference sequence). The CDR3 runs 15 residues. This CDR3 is CASNGQGARNTEAFF. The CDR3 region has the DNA TGTGCCAGCAACGGACAGGGGGCTCGGAATACTGAAGCTTTCTTT.

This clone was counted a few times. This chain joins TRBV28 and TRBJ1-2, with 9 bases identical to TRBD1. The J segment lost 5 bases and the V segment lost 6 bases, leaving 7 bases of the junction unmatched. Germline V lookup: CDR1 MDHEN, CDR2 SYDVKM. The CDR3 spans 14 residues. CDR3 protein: CASRPGQGSYGYTF. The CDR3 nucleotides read TGTGCCAGCAGGCCGGGACAGGGAAGTTATGGCTACACCTTC.

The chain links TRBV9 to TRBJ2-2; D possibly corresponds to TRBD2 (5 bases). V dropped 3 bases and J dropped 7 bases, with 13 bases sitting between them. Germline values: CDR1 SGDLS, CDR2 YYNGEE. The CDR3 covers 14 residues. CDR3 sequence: CASSDRGLGGELFF. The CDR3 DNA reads TGTGCCAGCAGCGACCGCGGGCTGGGCGGGGAGCTGTTTTTT.

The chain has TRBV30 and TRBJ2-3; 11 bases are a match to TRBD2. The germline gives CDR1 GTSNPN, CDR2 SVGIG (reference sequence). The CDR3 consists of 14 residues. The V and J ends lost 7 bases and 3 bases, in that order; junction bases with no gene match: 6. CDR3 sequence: CAYKIAGGTDTQYF. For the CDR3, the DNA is TGTGCCTACAAAATAGCGGGGGGGACAGATACGCAGTATTTT.

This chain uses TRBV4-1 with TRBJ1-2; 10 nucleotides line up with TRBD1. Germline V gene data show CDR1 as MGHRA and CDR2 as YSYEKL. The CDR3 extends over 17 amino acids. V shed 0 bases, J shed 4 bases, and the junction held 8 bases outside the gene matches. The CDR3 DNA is TGCGCCAGCAGCCAAGATATAGGGACAGGGGCTCCCTATGGCTACACCTTC. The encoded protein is CASSQDIGTGAPYGYTF.

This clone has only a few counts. In DNA, the CDR3 is TGTGCCAGCAGCCTAAGCGGGATCCTACCCTACGAGCAGTACTTC. This codes for CASSLSGILPYEQYF. The genes are TRBV14 and TRBJ2-7, with 7 positions matching TRBD2. The ends lost 4 bases at V and 2 bases at J; junction bases unmatched: 8. CDR1 is SGHDN and CDR2 is FVKESK in the germline V gene. This CDR3 region has 15 residues.

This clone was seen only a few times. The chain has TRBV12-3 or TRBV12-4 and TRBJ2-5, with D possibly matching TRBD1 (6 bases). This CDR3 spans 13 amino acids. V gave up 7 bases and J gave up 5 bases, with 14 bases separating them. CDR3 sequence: CASTYNRDETQYF. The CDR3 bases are TGTGCCAGCACCTACAACAGGGACGAGACCCAGTACTTC.

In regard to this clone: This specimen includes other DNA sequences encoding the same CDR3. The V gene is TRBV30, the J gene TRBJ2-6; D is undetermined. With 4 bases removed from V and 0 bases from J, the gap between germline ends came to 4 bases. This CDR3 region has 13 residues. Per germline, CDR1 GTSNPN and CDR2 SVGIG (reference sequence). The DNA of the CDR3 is TGTGCCTGGACAGTCTCTGGGGCCAACGTCCTGACTTTC. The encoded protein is CAWTVSGANVLTF. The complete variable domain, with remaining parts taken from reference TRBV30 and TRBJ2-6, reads SQTIHQWPATLVQPVGSPLSLECTVEGTSNPNLYWYRQAAGRGLQLLFYSVGIGQISSEVPQNLSASRPQDRQFILSSKKLLLSDSGFYLCAWTVSGANVLTFGAGSRLTVL.

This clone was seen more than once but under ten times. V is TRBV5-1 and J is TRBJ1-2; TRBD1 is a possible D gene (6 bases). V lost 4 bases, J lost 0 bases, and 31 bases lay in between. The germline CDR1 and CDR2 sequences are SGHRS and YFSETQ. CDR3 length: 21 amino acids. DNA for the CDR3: TGCGCCAGCAGCCCAAAATCCGGGACATGGAAGCGAATTGAGGCTAACTATGGCTACACCTTC. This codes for CASSPKSGTWKRIEANYGYTF.

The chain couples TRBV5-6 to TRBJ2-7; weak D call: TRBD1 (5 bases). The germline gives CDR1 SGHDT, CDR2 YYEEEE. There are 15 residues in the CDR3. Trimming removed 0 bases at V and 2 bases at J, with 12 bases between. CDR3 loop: CASSLGQSWAYEQYF. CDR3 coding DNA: TGTGCCAGCAGCTTGGGACAGAGTTGGGCCTACGAGCAGTACTTC.

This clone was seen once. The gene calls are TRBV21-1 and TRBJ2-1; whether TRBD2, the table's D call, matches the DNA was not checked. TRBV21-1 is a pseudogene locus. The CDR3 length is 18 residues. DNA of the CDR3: TGTGCCAGCAGCAGTCCGGGACTAGCGGTGGGGGCCTACAATGAGCAGTTCTTC. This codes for CASSSPGLAVGAYNEQFF.

The CDR3 bases are TGTGCCAGCAGGCCTACTCCCGGGGAGCTGTTTTTT. Protein product: CASRPTPGELFF. J is TRBJ2-2 and V is TRBV6-2 or TRBV6-3; unclear D gene. The V and J ends lost 6 bases and 6 bases respectively, with 8 bases between them. The CDR3 runs 12 residues. The germline gives CDR1 MNHEY, CDR2 SVGEGT.

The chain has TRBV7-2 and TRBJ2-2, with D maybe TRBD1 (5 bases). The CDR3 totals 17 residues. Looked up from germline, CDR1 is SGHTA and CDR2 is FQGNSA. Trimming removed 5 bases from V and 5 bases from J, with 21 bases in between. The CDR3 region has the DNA TGTGCCAGCAGCCCCTTGTTTTTTACAGGCGAGACCGGGGAGCTGTTTTTT. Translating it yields CASSPLFFTGETGELFF. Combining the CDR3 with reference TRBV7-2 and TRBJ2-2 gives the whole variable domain GAGVSQSPSNKVTEKGKDVELRCDPISGHTALYWYRQSLGQGLEFLIYFQGNSAPDKSGLPSDRFSAERTGGSVSTLTIQRTQQEDSAVYLCASSPLFFTGETGELFFGEGSRLTVL.